Below, 10 T cell receptor beta chains from the same sample are listed, as sequenced in a study of OX40 agonist ivuxolimab in advanced cancers. Library prep was done by the immunoSEQ multiplex PCR assay. TCRdb carries this immuneACCESS record with in-frame sequences only. Its versions omit some clonotypes, under half of them owing to an unresolved V gene in the studies checked, with the rest unexplained. This sample comprises about 28,000 clones, more than 70% of them detected only once. 25% of the sample is held by the ten biggest clonotypes. The specimen comprised CD4+ or CD8+ T cells sorted from blood, sampled in a trial of the OX40 agonist ivuxolimab. These receptor sequences come from an adult with an advanced solid tumor such as melanoma, head and neck, liver or kidney cancer.

This clone occurred a few times. This chain uses TRBV7-6 with TRBJ2-7; D may match TRBD1 or TRBD2 (5 bases each). The germline CDR1 and CDR2 sequences are SGHVS and FNYEAQ. CDR3 size: 18 residues. V shed 1 base and J shed 1 base, with 20 bases lying between them. In nucleotides, the CDR3 is TGTGCCAGCAGCTTAGTTGCGGGTGGGGCGGCTAGGTCCTACGAGCAGTACTTC. As protein: CASSLVAGGAARSYEQYF.

V is TRBV4-2 and J is TRBJ2-6; no clear D. V shed 0 bases and J shed 0 bases, with 6 bases lying between them. This CDR3 has 16 amino acids. Germline lookup yields CDR1 LGHNA and CDR2 YNFKEQ. The CDR3 loop reads CASSQETSSGANVLTF. In DNA, the CDR3 is TGTGCCAGCAGCCAAGAGACATCCTCTGGGGCCAACGTCCTGACTTTC.

The genes are TRBV4-1 and TRBJ1-1; perhaps TRBD1 as D (5 bases). V was pared by 1 base and J by 4 bases, with 13 bases between. CDR3 length equals 15 residues. The germline V gene encodes CDR1 MGHRA and CDR2 YSYEKL. CDR3 sequence (DNA): TGCGCCAGCAGCCAAGGGCGTGGGGGTTCCACTGAAGCTTTCTTT. This translates into CASSQGRGGSTEAFF.

The chain joins TRBV7-9 to TRBJ2-1; D is undetermined. The CDR3 extends over 12 amino acids. Germline V gene data show CDR1 as SEHNR and CDR2 as FQNEAQ (reference sequence). Trimming cost V 5 bases and J 10 bases, with 12 bases left between them. The CDR3 is CASSASAREQFF. The CDR3 DNA follows: TGTGCCAGCAGCGCGTCGGCGCGGGAGCAGTTCTTC.

This sequence joins TRBV5-6 and TRBJ2-2; no clear D gene. This CDR3 spans 13 amino acids. Germline CDR1 reads SGHDT; CDR2 reads YYEEEE. Trimming removed 2 bases at V and 4 bases at J, with 6 bases between. The CDR3 reads CASSLTGTGELFF. The DNA of the CDR3 is TGTGCCAGCAGCTTAACCGGCACCGGGGAGCTGTTTTTT. Based on the CDR3 plus reference TRBV5-6 and TRBJ2-2, the full variable domain is DAGVTQSPTHLIKTRGQQVTLRCSPKSGHDTVSWYQQALGQGPQFIFQYYEEEERQRGNFPDRFSGHQFPNYSSELNVNALLLGDSALYLCASSLTGTGELFFGEGSRLTVL.

The gene calls are TRBV5-6 and TRBJ2-3, with 7 bases aligning to TRBD1. The CDR3 spans 15 residues. Germline CDR1 reads SGHDT; CDR2 reads YYEEEE. V shed 0 bases, J shed 3 bases, and the junction held 4 bases outside the gene matches. The CDR3 is CASSLDRGGTDTQYF. CDR3 in DNA: TGTGCCAGCAGCTTGGACAGGGGCGGGACAGATACGCAGTATTTT.

The gene calls are TRBV4-1 and TRBJ2-3; 8 positions agree with TRBD2. J was trimmed by 2 bases and V by 5 bases; bases with no gene match: 9. This CDR3 is 16 amino acids long. Germline V gene lookup returns CDR1 MGHRA and CDR2 YSYEKL. CDR3 loop: CASSLRGGGITDTQYF. In nucleotides, the CDR3 is TGCGCCAGCAGCTTACGGGGGGGAGGGATCACAGATACGCAGTATTTT.

This clone has only one observation. Different DNA sequences within this sample yield the same CDR3. The rearrangement uses TRBV6-5 and TRBJ2-1; a possible D gene is TRBD2 (6 bases). This CDR3 has 15 amino acids. With 0 bases removed from V and 9 bases from J, the gap between germline ends came to 15 bases. Germline V lookup: CDR1 MNHEY, CDR2 SVGAGI. CDR3 amino acids: CASSYSARPEGEQFF. The CDR3 region has the DNA TGTGCCAGCAGTTACTCTGCTAGGCCGGAGGGTGAGCAGTTCTTC.

V usage is TRBV6-6 and J usage is TRBJ1-2, with a weak D call TRBD1 (5 bases). Per germline, CDR1 MNHNY and CDR2 SVGAGI (reference sequence). This CDR3 is built from 14 residues. V was pared by 1 base and J by 2 bases, with 8 bases between. CDR3 protein: CASSYWDRNYGYTF. The DNA for the CDR3 is TGTGCCAGCAGTTACTGGGACCGAAACTATGGCTACACCTTC.

The V call is TRBV11-3, the J call TRBJ2-2; 13 positions match TRBD2. With V trimmed by 6 bases and J by 2 bases, 3 bases remained unmatched. The CDR3 runs 16 residues. Germline V gene data show CDR1 as SGHNT and CDR2 as YENEEA. The CDR3 spells CASRSGLAGNTGELFF. The CDR3 bases are TGTGCCAGCAGATCGGGACTAGCGGGAAACACCGGGGAGCTGTTTTTT. Drawing the rest from reference TRBV11-3 and TRBJ2-2, the complete variable domain is EAGVVQSPRYKIIEKKQPVAFWCNPISGHNTLYWYLQNLGQGPELLIRYENEEAVDDSQLPKDRFSAERLKGVDSTLKIQPAELGDSAVYLCASRSGLAGNTGELFFGEGSRLTVL.